This T cell receptor beta chain derives from a study of cytomegalovirus exposure and HLA in healthy donors (dated by TCRdb to the late 2010s). With respect to the entire study: An earlier analysis of approximately 550 of the donors reported about 290 Gb of sequence data and some 120 million unique TCR beta sequences from around 200 million T cells. Around 300 gigabases of sequencing data and tens of millions of unique TCR sequences were included in an early release covering 500 to 750 HLA-typed donors. Of the roughly 400 genotyped donors, 70% to 90% were placed in the genetic ancestry cluster associated with self-reported Caucasian donors. The study aimed to test whether signatures of past pathogen exposure could be identified by cataloging public T cell receptors. The study used immunosequencing to profile the T cell repertoires of approximately 640 subjects and linked those repertoires to cytomegalovirus serostatus. Besides the first cohort of roughly 700 subjects, a separate validation cohort made up of 120 different subjects was used. To predict cytomegalovirus infection status, the study brought together high-throughput TCR immunosequencing, statistical association of individual TCRs with disease status, and machine learning. A later analysis re-analyzed previously published TCR beta repertoires from roughly 630 donors and added high-resolution HLA genotyping to study TCR occurrence patterns. In the later analysis, no new phenotypic data were used to find candidate immune exposures; instead, reliance was placed on TCR beta sequences and their occurrence across donors. An earlier analysis of some 500 of the donors applied high-throughput TCR beta sequencing to assess whether each TCR beta V gene segment acted as functional or pseudogenic. Donor age, sex, ethnicity and CMV serostatus were collected together with the repertoire data. In a later genetic analysis, genome-wide SNP genotypes for 398 of the 666 donors were used, and that subset was treated as a discovery cohort. All discovery cohort repertoires had been generated on a single sequencing platform. Class I and class II HLA loci were covered by the typing at four-digit resolution. The number of donors typed differed by locus, with about 620-630 for A, B, C, DRB1 and DQB1, roughly 520 for DQA1, 606 for DPA1, and some 450 for DPB1. Roughly 5 DR-DQ haplotypes were handled as single units for association and clustering, since linkage in the cohort was strong. On average, around 230,000 unique TCR beta nucleotide sequences were sequenced per donor among 398 genotyped donors of the cohort, with 15% to 20% of those sequences being non-productive.

With regard to this clone: Its target antigen remains unknown. No qualities accompany the bases; no much larger clone lies one base away.

The paper as a whole reports these results and caveats: The sequencing pipeline was judged likely to have produced a cluster of highly shared sequence variants as a technical artifact. Some IMGT-functional V segments, including TRBV6-2 and TRBV6-3, could not be told apart with the 87-base-pair reads, so those segments were excluded. Correlated functional status among segregating V segments might be attributable to linkage disequilibrium, but an unknown experimental factor could not be ruled out. Cytomegalovirus status was reported to be diagnosed by the classifier with high specificity and sensitivity in both the original and validation cohorts. An earlier analysis of around 600 of the donors showed that most TCR beta V segments appeared in productive rearrangements either about 90% or about 30% of the time, which broadly matched IMGT annotations. In the study, about 150 TCR beta chains were listed as associated with cytomegalovirus. A later analysis reported that several top co-occurrence clusters appeared linked to parvovirus B19, influenza, CMV and Epstein-Barr virus. According to a later analysis, most CMV-associated TCR beta chains appeared to be HLA-restricted, and the HLA associations seemed to be driven largely by CMV exposure. A few of the identified cytomegalovirus-associated TCR beta chains were confirmed in vitro to be specific for cytomegalovirus antigens. CMV serostatus was the only immune exposure information available for the cohort. The authors suggested that the approach could potentially be generalized to other disease states and immunological phenotypes. In a later analysis, the rate of TCR association differed among HLA loci, with DRB1 alleles having the most associated TCRs and HLA-C alleles having the fewest. In a later genetic analysis, a missense DCLRE1C variant was associated with V-gene and J-gene trimming of TCR beta chains, and the association was replicated in an independent cohort. Sequencing depth was assumed to be roughly uniform across donors in the presence/absence analyses, though that assumption may not hold. Most TCR sequences were observed very rarely across donors, whereas some public TCRs were present in many individuals. In a later analysis, HLA-associated TCR beta chains showed more clonal expansion and lower generation probabilities than non-associated chains that were equally common. Strong co-occurrence of HLA alleles, especially DR and DQ, made assigning TCR associations to individual alleles difficult. In this cohort, only TCR beta chains were sequenced, and detectable features were limited by the absence of alpha or paired-chain data. Over 15 rarely observed V segments, including chromosome 9 orphons, were excluded from the earlier analysis of several hundred of the donors because counts were too low. Compared with the roughly 700-donor mean, donors in an Asian-associated ancestry cluster had fewer N-insertions in productive TCRs, according to a later genetic analysis. HLA typing was unavailable for some donors at each locus, so association tests used only the typed subset. A later analysis associated 16,951 TCR beta sequences with specific HLA alleles at a false discovery rate of 0.05. A further reported finding was that TCR beta sequences accurately predicted the HLA-A and HLA-B alleles for most subjects in the first cohort.

The cohort consisted of 666 healthy bone marrow donors. Cohort members were all nominally healthy when sampled, although unrecorded immune exposures were likely present. The donor tested CMV seropositive, placing the donor among the 250 to 350 seropositive members of the cohort. A peripheral blood sample was provided by each donor, and peripheral blood mononuclear cells were used for TCR beta sequencing. The Qiagen DNeasy Blood Extraction Kit was used to extract genomic DNA from the blood cell samples. Trimming at the junction amounts to 2 bases on V and 3 bases on J, and the germline ends lie 14 bases apart. Inclusive of the bounding cysteine and phenylalanine, the CDR3 is 15 residues long. The retained sequence is limited to the CDR3, 45 bases, with the frame set at the first base. Per the germline V gene (reference sequence), GTSNPN is the CDR1 and SVGIG is the CDR2. The library was generated by the immunoSEQ multiplex PCR assay. For the multiplex PCR, a mixture combining 60 forward primers for TCR Vbeta segments and 13 reverse primers for TCR Jbeta segments was used. The CDR3 region of rearranged TCR beta genes was amplified from genomic DNA by a multiplex PCR assay. The amplified TCR beta libraries were sequenced on the Illumina HiSeq System as 87-base-pair reads. For the original study's pipeline: A later analysis tallied 70 million to 100 million unique TCR beta chains across the 640 or so repertoires, and roughly 11 million of those chains were shared by two or more donors. A nearest-neighbor algorithm error-corrected the raw reads and collapsed the reads into unique sequences, merging closely related sequences to remove PCR and sequencing errors. To assign V, D and J gene segments, CDR3 sequences were aligned to IMGT reference sequences. For a sequence to be retained, a match of at least six nucleotides was required to both a V gene segment and a J gene segment. Rearrangements were classified as productive when the CDR3 lacked stop codons and remained in frame with V and J, and all other rearrangements were classified as non-productive. Following IMGT convention, CDR3 was defined as the stretch from the second conserved V-encoded cysteine to the conserved J-encoded phenylalanine. The earlier analysis of approximately 590 of the donors excluded any sequence lacking an unambiguous match to a single V gene segment. An earlier analysis of several hundred of the donors called V segments functional above 56.7% productive rearrangements and segregating when the between-donor standard deviation exceeded 5%. A statistical classification framework was developed to diagnose cytomegalovirus status using the catalog of TCR beta chain sequences. In a later analysis, V and J genes were assigned by comparing TCR nucleotide sequences against IMGT/GENE-DB human TR gene sequences. The TCRdist pipeline was used in a later analysis to assign CDR3 sequences and most-parsimonious VDJ recombination scenarios. In a later analysis, each TCR beta chain was defined by its CDR3 amino acid sequence together with its V-gene family, and reads without a unique V-gene family were excluded. A later analysis removed over 500 highly shared, low-generation-probability nucleotide sequences to deal with suspected cross-contamination and a sequencing artifact. For each public chain, a later analysis derived a clonal expansion index from normalized ranks of inferred template counts within each repertoire. A later analysis computed generation probabilities with a VDJ recombination model fitted to out-of-frame rearrangements, and checked the results against IGoR. A later analysis scored TCR-TCR, TCR-HLA and TCR-CMV co-occurrence with hypergeometric tests, applying a repertoire-size bias correction to TCR pairs. A later analysis estimated false discovery rates by permuting HLA or CMV assignments 20 times. In a later analysis, co-occurring TCRs were grouped using DBSCAN, with TCRdist sequence similarity added in when clustering inside HLA-allele-positive subsets. Repertoires with fewer than 30,000 or more than 120,000 public chains, plus five repertoires with anomalous nucleotide sharing, were excluded from co-occurrence clustering. TCRdb's version of the immuneACCESS table is confined to in-frame rearrangements and falls short of the full clone set. An unresolved V gene accounts for under half of the shortfall where checked; the remainder is of unknown origin. That table is the source of V, J and clone size, and D and trimming were worked out from the DNA. This sample gives around 78,000 clones in total; more than 65% of them show up just once. In total, the top ten clones hold 11% of the sample.

Specimen: PBMCs. Recombination connected TRBV30 to TRBJ1-5, with no confident D gene call. This sequence was found in a middle-aged woman in good health and CMV-seropositive. The CDR3 region: CAWSTSTNFNQPQHF. The DNA sequence is as follows: TGTGCCTGGAGTACCTCCACGAACTTCAATCAGCCCCAGCATTTT.